The T cell receptor beta chain described here comes from a study of blood T cell repertoires in COVID-19. Study-wide background: Sample material is recorded as cDNA or gDNA derived from T cells, B-cell-depleted T cells, or PBMCs.

As originally analysed: Estimation of nucleated cell counts was performed using reference gene primer amplification. This table comes from immunoSEQ multiplex PCR, and its TCRdb copy is limited to in-frame clones, with some not included. V and J calls plus clone size are reproduced from that table; the DNA served to infer D and trimming. The sample has about 180,000 clones, around four fifths seen once. V lost 3 bases and J 6 bases, leaving 8 bases between the germline ends. The CDR3 is 13 residues long. Looked up from germline, CDR1 is ENHRY and CDR2 is SYGVKD. The sequence derives from a woman aged 70-85 years with COVID-19, enrolled during active disease. Sequenced material: peripheral blood. The chain has TRBV10-3 and TRBJ2-2, with a tentative D call TRBD1 (5 bases). CDR3 region: CAISEFRAGELFF. In nucleotides, the CDR3 is TGTGCCATCAGTGAATTCAGGGCCGGGGAGCTGTTTTTT.